The entry below describes one T cell receptor beta chain. The data were taken from a study of cytomegalovirus exposure and HLA in healthy donors. The PCR made use of 60 Vbeta and 13 Jbeta primers. Profiling relied on immunoSEQ multiplex PCR, and the TCRdb table lists in-frame clones only, not all of them. The top ten clones hold about 12% of a sample with approximately 120,000 clones, over 60% of them seen once. Sequencing used PBMCs. This receptor was taken from a woman aged 60-70 years in good health and CMV-seropositive.

CDR3: CASTLAYFSTDTQYF. CDR3 nucleotides: TGTGCCAGCACCTTAGCGTACTTTAGCACAGATACGCAGTATTTT. The J gene is TRBJ2-3, the V gene TRBV2, with D tentatively TRBD2 (5 bases). The germline V gene encodes CDR1 SNHLY and CDR2 FYNNEI. V was pared by 7 bases and J by 0 bases, with 14 bases between. CDR3 length: 15 amino acids.